This TCR beta chain derives from a study of early T cells in non-severe SARS-CoV-2 infection. Many counts were recorded for this clonotype. TCRdb re-called the 5' RACE reads through MiXCR, storing one row per CDR3 protein. The table includes over 30,000 distinct CDR3 sequences, 5% to 6% detected once. Material: whole blood, obtained at baseline. This clonotype was obtained from an adult who was a healthcare worker with PCR-confirmed SARS-CoV-2 infection or an uninfected control (not recorded which).

CDR3 in amino acids: CASSLGGNKETQYF. CDR3 nucleotides: TGTGCCAGCAGCTTAGGGGGCAACAAAGAGACCCAGTACTTC. The V gene is TRBV7-2, the J gene TRBJ2-5, with a tentative D call TRBD1 (5 bases). Trimming left V 1 base short and J 3 bases short, with 9 bases between. Germline CDR1 is SGHTA and CDR2 is FQGNSA. The CDR3 has 14 residues.